This T cell receptor beta chain is drawn from a study of neurological immune-mediated disorders. V was pared by 12 bases and J by 0 bases, with 24 bases of the junction left unmatched. CDR1 is KGHDR and CDR2 is SFDVKD in the germline V gene. The CDR3 is 21 residues long. MiXCR, run by TCRdb on the 5' RACE reads, gives a single entry per CDR3 protein. This sample has about 20,000 distinct CDR3 sequences, with about 10% found just once. Study results and caveats: The study found no CDR3 amino acid sequences shared by expanded clones across subjects, suggesting private repertoires in all groups.

This clonotype was observed at least ten times. As yet, its antigen is unknown. The sample comprised PBMCs. This TCR derives from a woman aged 55 to 70 with HTLV-1-associated myelopathy (HAM/TSP). The chain employs TRBV24-1 and TRBJ1-6, with 8 bases aligning to TRBD1. The CDR3 spells CAPHKGPWTGRIHSYNSPLHF. In DNA form, the CDR3 reads TGTGCCCCCCATAAGGGCCCTTGGACAGGGAGGATCCACTCCTATAATTCACCCCTCCACTTT.